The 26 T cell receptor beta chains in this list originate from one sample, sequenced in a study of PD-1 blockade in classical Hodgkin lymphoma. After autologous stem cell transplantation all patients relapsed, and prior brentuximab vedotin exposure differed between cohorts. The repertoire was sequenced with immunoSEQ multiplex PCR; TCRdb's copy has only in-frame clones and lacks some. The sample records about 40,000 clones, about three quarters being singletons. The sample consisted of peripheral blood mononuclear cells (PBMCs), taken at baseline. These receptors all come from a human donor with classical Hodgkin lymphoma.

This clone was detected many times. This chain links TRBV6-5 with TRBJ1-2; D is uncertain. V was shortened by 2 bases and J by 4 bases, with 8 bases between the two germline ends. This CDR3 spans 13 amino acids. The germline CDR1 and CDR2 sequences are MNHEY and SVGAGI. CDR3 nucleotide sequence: TGTGCCAGCAGTTACGGGGTTTCCTATGGCTACACCTTC. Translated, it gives CASSYGVSYGYTF.

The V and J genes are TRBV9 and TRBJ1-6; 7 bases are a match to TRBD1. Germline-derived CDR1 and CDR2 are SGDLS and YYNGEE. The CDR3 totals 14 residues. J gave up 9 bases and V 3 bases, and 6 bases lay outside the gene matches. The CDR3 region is CASSAHPGGSPLHF. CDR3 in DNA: TGTGCCAGCAGCGCCCACCCAGGGGGTTCACCCCTCCACTTT.

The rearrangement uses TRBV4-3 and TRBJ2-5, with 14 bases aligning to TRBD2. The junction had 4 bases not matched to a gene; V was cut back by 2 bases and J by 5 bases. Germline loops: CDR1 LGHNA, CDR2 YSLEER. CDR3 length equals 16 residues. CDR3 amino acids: CASSQSGTSGGETQYF. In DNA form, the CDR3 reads TGCGCCAGCAGCCAATCCGGGACTAGCGGGGGCGAGACCCAGTACTTC.

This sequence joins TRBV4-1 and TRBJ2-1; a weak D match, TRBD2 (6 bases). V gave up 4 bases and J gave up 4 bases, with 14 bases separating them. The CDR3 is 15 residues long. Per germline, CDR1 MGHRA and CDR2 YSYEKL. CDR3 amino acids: CASSPTSGEYNEQFF. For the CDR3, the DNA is TGCGCCAGCAGCCCAACCTCGGGGGAATACAATGAGCAGTTCTTC.

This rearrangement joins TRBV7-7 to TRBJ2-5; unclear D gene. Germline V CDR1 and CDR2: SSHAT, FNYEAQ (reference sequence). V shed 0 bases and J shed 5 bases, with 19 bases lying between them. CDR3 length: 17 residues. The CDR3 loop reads CASSLAPLGSPGETQYF. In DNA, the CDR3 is TGTGCCAGCAGCTTAGCCCCTTTAGGGTCGCCCGGGGAGACCCAGTACTTC.

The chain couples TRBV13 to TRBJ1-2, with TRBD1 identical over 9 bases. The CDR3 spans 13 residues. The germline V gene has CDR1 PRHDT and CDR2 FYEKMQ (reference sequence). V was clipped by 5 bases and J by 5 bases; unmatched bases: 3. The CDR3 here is CASSPGTGYGYTF. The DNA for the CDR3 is TGTGCCAGCAGCCCGGGGACAGGGTATGGCTACACCTTC. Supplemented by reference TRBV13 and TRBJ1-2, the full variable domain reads AAGVIQSPRHLIKEKRETATLKCYPIPRHDTVYWYQQGPGQDPQFLISFYEKMQSDKGSIPDRFSAQQFSDYHSELNMSSLELGDSALYFCASSPGTGYGYTFGSGTRLTVV.

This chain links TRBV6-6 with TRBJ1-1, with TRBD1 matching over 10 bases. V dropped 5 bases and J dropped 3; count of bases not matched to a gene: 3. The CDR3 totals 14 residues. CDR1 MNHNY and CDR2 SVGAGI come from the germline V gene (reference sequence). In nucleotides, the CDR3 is TGTGCCAGCAGTAAGGACAGGGGGGACACTGAAGCTTTCTTT. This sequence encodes CASSKDRGDTEAFF.

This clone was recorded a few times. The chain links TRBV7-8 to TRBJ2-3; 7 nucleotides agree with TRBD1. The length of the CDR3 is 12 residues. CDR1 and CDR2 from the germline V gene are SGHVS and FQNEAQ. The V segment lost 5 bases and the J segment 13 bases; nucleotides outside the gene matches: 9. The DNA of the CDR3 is TGTGCCAGCAGCCCAGACAGGGTTATTAAGTATTTT. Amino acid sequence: CASSPDRVIKYF.

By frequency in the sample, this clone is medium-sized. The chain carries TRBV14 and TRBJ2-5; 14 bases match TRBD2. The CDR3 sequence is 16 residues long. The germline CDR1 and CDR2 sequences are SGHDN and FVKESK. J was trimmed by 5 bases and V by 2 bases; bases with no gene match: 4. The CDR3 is CASSQTTSGGAETQYF. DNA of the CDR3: TGTGCCAGCAGCCAAACGACTAGCGGGGGGGCTGAGACCCAGTACTTC.

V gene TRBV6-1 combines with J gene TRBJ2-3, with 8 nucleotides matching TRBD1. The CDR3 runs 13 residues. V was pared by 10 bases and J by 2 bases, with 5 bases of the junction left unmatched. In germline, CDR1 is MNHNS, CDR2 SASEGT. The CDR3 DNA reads TGTGCCACCGGACAGGGAGTCACAGATACGCAGTATTTT. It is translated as CATGQGVTDTQYF.

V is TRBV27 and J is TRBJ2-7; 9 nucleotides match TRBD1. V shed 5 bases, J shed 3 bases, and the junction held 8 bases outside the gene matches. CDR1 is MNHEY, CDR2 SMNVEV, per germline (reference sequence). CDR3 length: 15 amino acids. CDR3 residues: CASSPAGTGYYEQYF. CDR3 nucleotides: TGTGCCAGCAGTCCCGCCGGGACAGGGTACTACGAGCAGTACTTC.

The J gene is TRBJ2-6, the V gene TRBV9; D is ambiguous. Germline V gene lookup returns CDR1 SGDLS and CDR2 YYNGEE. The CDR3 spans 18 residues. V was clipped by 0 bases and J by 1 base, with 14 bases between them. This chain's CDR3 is CASSVALMAESGANVLTF. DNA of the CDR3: TGTGCCAGCAGCGTAGCCCTAATGGCAGAATCTGGGGCCAACGTCCTGACTTTC.

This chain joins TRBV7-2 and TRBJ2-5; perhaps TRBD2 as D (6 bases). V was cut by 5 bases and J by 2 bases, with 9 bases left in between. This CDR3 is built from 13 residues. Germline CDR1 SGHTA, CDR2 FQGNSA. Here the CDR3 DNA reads TGTGCCAGCAGCCAGGAGGGTCAAGAGACCCAGTACTTC. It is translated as CASSQEGQETQYF. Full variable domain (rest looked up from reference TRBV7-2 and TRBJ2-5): GAGVSQSPSNKVTEKGKDVELRCDPISGHTALYWYRQSLGQGLEFLIYFQGNSAPDKSGLPSDRFSAERTGGSVSTLTIQRTQQEDSAVYLCASSQEGQETQYFGPGTRLLVL.

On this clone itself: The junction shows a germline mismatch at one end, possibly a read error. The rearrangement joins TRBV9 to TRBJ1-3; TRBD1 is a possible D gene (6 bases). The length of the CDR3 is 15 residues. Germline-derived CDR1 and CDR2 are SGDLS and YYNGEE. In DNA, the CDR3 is TGTGTCAGCAGCGTAGGGCAGGGGACAGGAAACACCATATATTTT. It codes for CVSSVGQGTGNTIYF.

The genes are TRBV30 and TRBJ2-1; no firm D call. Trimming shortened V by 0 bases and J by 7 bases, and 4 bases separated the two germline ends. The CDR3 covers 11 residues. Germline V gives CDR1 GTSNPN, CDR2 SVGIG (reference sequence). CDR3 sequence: CAWSVGNEQFF. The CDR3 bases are TGTGCCTGGAGTGTGGGGAATGAGCAGTTCTTC.

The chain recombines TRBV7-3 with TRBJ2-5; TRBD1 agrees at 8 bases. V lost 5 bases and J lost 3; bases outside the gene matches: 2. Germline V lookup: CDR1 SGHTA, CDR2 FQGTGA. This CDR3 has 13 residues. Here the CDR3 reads CASSQQGEETQYF. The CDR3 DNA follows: TGTGCCAGCAGCCAACAGGGGGAAGAGACCCAGTACTTC.

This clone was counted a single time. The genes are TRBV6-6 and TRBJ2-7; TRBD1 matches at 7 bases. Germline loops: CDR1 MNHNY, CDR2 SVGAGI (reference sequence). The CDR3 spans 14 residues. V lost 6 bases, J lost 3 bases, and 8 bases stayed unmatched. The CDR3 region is CASRSRTGGYEQYF. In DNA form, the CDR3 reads TGTGCCAGCAGATCGAGGACAGGAGGCTACGAGCAGTACTTC.

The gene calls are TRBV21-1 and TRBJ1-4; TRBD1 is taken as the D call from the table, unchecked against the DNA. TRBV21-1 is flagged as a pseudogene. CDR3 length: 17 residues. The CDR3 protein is CASSKLKVGTGDEKLFF. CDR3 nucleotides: TGTGCCAGCAGCAAGTTAAAAGTGGGGACAGGGGATGAAAAACTGTTTTTT.

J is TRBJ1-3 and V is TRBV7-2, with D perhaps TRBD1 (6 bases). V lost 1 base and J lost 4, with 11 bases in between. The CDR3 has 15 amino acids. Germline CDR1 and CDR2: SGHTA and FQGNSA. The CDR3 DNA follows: TGTGCCAGCAGCTTAGACAGGGTGGGAGGAAACACCATATATTTT. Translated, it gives CASSLDRVGGNTIYF.

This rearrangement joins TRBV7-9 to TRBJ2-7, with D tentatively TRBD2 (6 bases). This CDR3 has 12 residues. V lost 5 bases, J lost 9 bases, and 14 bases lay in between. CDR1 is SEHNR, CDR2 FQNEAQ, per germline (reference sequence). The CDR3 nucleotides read TGTGCCAGCAGCCCTGGGGGGTTCGGGCAGTACTTC. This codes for CASSPGGFGQYF.

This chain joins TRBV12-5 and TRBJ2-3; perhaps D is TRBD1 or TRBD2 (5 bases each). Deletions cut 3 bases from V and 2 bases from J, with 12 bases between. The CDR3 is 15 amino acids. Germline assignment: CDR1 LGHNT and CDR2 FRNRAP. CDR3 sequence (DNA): TGTGCTAGTGGTTTTATCGGGGCTCTCACAGATACGCAGTATTTT. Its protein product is CASGFIGALTDTQYF.

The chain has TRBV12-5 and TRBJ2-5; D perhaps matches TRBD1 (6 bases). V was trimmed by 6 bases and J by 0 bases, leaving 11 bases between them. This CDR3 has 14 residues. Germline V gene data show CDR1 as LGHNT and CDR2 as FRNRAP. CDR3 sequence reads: CASGVGTHQETQYF. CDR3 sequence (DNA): TGTGCTAGTGGGGTGGGGACACACCAAGAGACCCAGTACTTC.

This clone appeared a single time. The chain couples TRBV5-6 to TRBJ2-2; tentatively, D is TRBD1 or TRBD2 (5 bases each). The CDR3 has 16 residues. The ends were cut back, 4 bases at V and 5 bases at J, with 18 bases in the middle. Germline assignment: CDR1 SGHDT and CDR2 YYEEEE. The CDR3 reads CASSRTGQGGTGELFF. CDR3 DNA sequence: TGTGCCAGCAGCCGGACTGGGCAGGGTGGGACCGGGGAGCTGTTTTTT.

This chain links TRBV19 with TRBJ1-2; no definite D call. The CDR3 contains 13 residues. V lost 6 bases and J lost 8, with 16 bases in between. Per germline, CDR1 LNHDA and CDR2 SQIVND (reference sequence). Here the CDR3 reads CASRLGPTTGYTF. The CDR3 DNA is TGTGCCAGTAGGCTTGGACCCACGACGGGCTACACCTTC.

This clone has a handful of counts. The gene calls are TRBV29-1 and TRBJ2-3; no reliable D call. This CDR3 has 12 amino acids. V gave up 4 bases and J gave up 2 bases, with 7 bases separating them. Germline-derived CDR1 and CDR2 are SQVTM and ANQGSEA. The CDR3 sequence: CSVAEFTDTQYF. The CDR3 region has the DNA TGCAGCGTTGCAGAATTCACAGATACGCAGTATTTT.

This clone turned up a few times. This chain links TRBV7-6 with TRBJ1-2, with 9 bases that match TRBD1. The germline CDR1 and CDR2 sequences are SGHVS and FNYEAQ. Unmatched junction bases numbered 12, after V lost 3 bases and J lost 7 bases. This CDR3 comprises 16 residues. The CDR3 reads CASSFRPGTGISGYTF. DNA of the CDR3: TGTGCCAGCAGCTTCCGTCCCGGGACAGGGATTAGTGGCTACACCTTC.